The 15 T cell receptor beta chains below come from one sample, sequenced in a study of blood T cells in healthy people across ages. A second about 7 to 11 cycle PCR used barcoded and J-beta primers. TCRdb fed the 5' RACE reads into MiXCR, producing one record per CDR3 protein. The table shows under 2,000,000 distinct CDR3 sequences, with approximately 50% occurring only once. The source material was blood. These receptors were collected from a woman between 40 and 55 years old in good health.

This clonotype has just a few counts. The chain employs TRBV11-2 and TRBJ2-1; 10 bases align to TRBD2. Germline V gene lookup returns CDR1 SGHAT and CDR2 FQNNGV. The CDR3 runs to 16 residues. V dropped 0 bases and J dropped 7; count of bases not matched to a gene: 6. CDR3 in amino acids: CASSLDPGLAFNEQFF. CDR3 nucleotides: TGTGCCAGCAGCTTAGATCCGGGACTAGCGTTTAATGAGCAGTTCTTC.

The chain carries TRBV28 and TRBJ2-3; 10 nucleotides line up with TRBD1. V dropped 5 bases and J dropped 6; count of bases not matched to a gene: 11. This CDR3 is 16 amino acids long. Looked up from germline, CDR1 is MDHEN and CDR2 is SYDVKM. CDR3 bases: TGTGCCAGCAGTATCAGGACAGGGGGGTTACGGGATACGCAGTATTTT. Protein sequence: CASSIRTGGLRDTQYF. The whole variable domain, remainder taken from reference TRBV28 and TRBJ2-3, is DVKVTQSSRYLVKRTGEKVFLECVQDMDHENMFWYRQDPGLGLRLIYFSYDVKMKEKGDIPEGYSVSREKKERFSLILESASTNQTSMYLCASSIRTGGLRDTQYFGPGTRLTVL.

This clonotype was seen a handful of times. The chain joins TRBV15 to TRBJ1-2; D gene ambiguous. Germline lookup yields CDR1 LNHNV and CDR2 YYDKDF (reference sequence). Trimming left V 5 bases short and J 4 bases short, with 11 bases between. This CDR3 contains 13 residues. The CDR3 DNA follows: TGTGCCACCAGCTCTGGTGGCCTCTATGGCTACACCTTC. Its translation: CATSSGGLYGYTF.

This chain joins TRBV29-1 and TRBJ2-3; 10 positions agree with TRBD2. The CDR3 contains 17 residues. CDR1 SQVTM and CDR2 ANQGSEA come from the germline V gene. With 3 bases clipped from V and 2 bases from J, the junction kept 11 bases outside the gene matches. The CDR3: CSVDGGIAGGITDTQYF. In DNA, the CDR3 is TGCAGCGTTGACGGGGGGATAGCGGGGGGAATCACAGATACGCAGTATTTT.

J is TRBJ2-3 and V is TRBV7-6, with 7 bases fitting TRBD2. Trimming took 5 bases from V and 4 from J; bases not matched to a gene: 15. The CDR3 totals 17 residues. The germline V gene has CDR1 SGHVS and CDR2 FNYEAQ. CDR3: CASSPSVREGLADTQYF. The CDR3 DNA sequence: TGTGCCAGCAGCCCAAGCGTGAGGGAGGGCCTCGCAGATACGCAGTATTTT.

The rearrangement joins TRBV14 to TRBJ2-5; 9 bases align to TRBD2. The germline V gene encodes CDR1 SGHDN and CDR2 FVKESK. The V and J ends lost 0 bases and 4 bases, in that order; junction bases with no gene match: 9. The CDR3 spans 17 residues. The CDR3 loop reads CASSQDLELAGGETQYF. CDR3 nucleotide sequence: TGTGCCAGCAGCCAAGATCTCGAACTAGCGGGTGGAGAGACCCAGTACTTC.

The V and J genes are TRBV20-1 and TRBJ2-1, with D perhaps TRBD1 (5 bases). Trimming took off 1 base at V and 4 bases at J, with 8 bases between the two ends. Germline CDR1 DFQATT, CDR2 SNEGSKA (reference sequence). This CDR3 has 13 residues. CDR3 residues: CSARVDRYNEQFF. In DNA, the CDR3 is TGCAGTGCTAGAGTCGACAGATACAATGAGCAGTTCTTC.

The table lists this clonotype with a few counts. This chain links TRBV29-1 with TRBJ2-7; D is uncertain. The V end lost 1 base, the J end lost 0 bases, and 13 bases lay between the germline ends. CDR1 is SQVTM, CDR2 ANQGSEA, per germline. The CDR3 length is 15 residues. The DNA of the CDR3 is TGCAGCGTTGAAGGTGTGGGCTCTCACTCCTACGAGCAGTACTTC. It is translated as CSVEGVGSHSYEQYF.

This clonotype was seen more than once but under ten times. In DNA form, the CDR3 reads TGTGCCAGCAGCCAAGATGCGGGACTAGCTTTGGATGAGCAGTTCTTC. It encodes CASSQDAGLALDEQFF. The V call is TRBV14, the J call TRBJ2-1, with 9 bases lining up with TRBD2. The CDR3 is made up of 16 amino acids. Looked up from germline, CDR1 is SGHDN and CDR2 is FVKESK. J lost 8 bases, V lost 0 bases, and 8 bases had no gene match.

The rearrangement links TRBV27 to TRBJ2-5, with D perhaps matching TRBD2 (6 bases). V lost 3 bases to trimming and J lost 1 base, with 12 bases between them. This CDR3 has 15 amino acids. CDR1 is MNHEY and CDR2 is SMNVEV in the germline V gene (reference sequence). CDR3 region: CASSFWRGLQETQYF. The CDR3 DNA reads TGTGCCAGCAGTTTCTGGCGGGGACTCCAAGAGACCCAGTACTTC.

The chain couples TRBV12-3 or TRBV12-4 to TRBJ2-7, with D possibly matching TRBD2 (6 bases). Trimming removed 10 bases from V and 4 bases from J, with 20 bases in between. The CDR3 has 14 residues. The DNA of the CDR3 is TGTGCCACGCGAGGCTTCTCGGGGACTTACGAGCAGTACTTC. The encoded protein is CATRGFSGTYEQYF.

The chain combines TRBV7-9 with TRBJ2-1; maybe TRBD2 (5 bases). Germline assignment: CDR1 SEHNR and CDR2 FQNEAQ (reference sequence). This CDR3 is built from 13 residues. Trimming removed 3 bases from V and 8 bases from J, with 11 bases in between. DNA of the CDR3: TGTGCCAGCAGCTTCCGGGATGTGTATGAGCAGTTCTTC. It codes for CASSFRDVYEQFF. Together with reference TRBV7-9 and TRBJ2-1, the CDR3 gives the full variable domain: DTGVSQNPRHKITKRGQNVTFRCDPISEHNRLYWYRQTLGQGPEFLTYFQNEAQLEKSRLLSDRFSAERPKGSFSTLEIQRTEQGDSAMYLCASSFRDVYEQFFGPGTRLTVL.

Only a few counts were recorded for this clonotype. The rearrangement joins TRBV20-1 to TRBJ2-3, with D tentatively TRBD1 (6 bases). This CDR3 has 15 amino acids. Trimming took 3 bases from V and 8 from J, leaving 21 bases between them. Germline V lookup: CDR1 DFQATT, CDR2 SNEGSKA (reference sequence). CDR3 loop: CSASRLGGRVGTQYF. The CDR3 DNA follows: TGCAGTGCTAGTCGCCTAGGGGGTCGCGTAGGTACGCAGTATTTT.

This clonotype showed up just a few times. The chain employs TRBV20-1 and TRBJ2-7, with a possible D match to TRBD2 (6 bases). The end of the DNA fits TRBJ2-5 better, so the J call may be wrong. CDR3 length equals 14 residues. Germline CDR1 DFQATT, CDR2 SNEGSKA (reference sequence). Here the CDR3 DNA reads TGCAGTGCTTCCGGGACTGGTCCCGCGGAGACCCAGTACTTC. Protein: CSASGTGPAETQYF.

V and J are TRBV7-2 and TRBJ1-1; D unresolved. This CDR3 has 15 residues. In germline, CDR1 is SGHTA, CDR2 FQGNSA. Trimming left V 1 base short and J 1 base short, with 10 bases between. CDR3 protein: CASSLVSVGNTEAFF. In DNA, the CDR3 is TGTGCCAGCAGCTTAGTCTCGGTAGGGAACACTGAAGCTTTCTTT.